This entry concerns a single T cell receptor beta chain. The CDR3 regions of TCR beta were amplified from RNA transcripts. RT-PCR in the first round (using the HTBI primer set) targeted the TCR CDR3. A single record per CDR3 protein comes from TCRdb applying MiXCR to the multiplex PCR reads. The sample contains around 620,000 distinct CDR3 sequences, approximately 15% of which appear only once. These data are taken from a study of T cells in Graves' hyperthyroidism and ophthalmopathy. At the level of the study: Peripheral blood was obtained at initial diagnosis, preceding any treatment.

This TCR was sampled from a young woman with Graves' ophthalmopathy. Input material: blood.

The CDR3 nucleotides read TGTGCCAGCTCGAGGACAGGGTTCGAGCGCGAGCAGTACTTC. Translation gives CASSRTGFEREQYF. The V gene is TRBV18, the J gene TRBJ2-7; TRBD1 matches 8 bases. V was clipped by 6 bases and J by 6 bases; unmatched bases: 10. The CDR3 has 14 residues. Germline assignment: CDR1 KGHSH and CDR2 LQKENI.